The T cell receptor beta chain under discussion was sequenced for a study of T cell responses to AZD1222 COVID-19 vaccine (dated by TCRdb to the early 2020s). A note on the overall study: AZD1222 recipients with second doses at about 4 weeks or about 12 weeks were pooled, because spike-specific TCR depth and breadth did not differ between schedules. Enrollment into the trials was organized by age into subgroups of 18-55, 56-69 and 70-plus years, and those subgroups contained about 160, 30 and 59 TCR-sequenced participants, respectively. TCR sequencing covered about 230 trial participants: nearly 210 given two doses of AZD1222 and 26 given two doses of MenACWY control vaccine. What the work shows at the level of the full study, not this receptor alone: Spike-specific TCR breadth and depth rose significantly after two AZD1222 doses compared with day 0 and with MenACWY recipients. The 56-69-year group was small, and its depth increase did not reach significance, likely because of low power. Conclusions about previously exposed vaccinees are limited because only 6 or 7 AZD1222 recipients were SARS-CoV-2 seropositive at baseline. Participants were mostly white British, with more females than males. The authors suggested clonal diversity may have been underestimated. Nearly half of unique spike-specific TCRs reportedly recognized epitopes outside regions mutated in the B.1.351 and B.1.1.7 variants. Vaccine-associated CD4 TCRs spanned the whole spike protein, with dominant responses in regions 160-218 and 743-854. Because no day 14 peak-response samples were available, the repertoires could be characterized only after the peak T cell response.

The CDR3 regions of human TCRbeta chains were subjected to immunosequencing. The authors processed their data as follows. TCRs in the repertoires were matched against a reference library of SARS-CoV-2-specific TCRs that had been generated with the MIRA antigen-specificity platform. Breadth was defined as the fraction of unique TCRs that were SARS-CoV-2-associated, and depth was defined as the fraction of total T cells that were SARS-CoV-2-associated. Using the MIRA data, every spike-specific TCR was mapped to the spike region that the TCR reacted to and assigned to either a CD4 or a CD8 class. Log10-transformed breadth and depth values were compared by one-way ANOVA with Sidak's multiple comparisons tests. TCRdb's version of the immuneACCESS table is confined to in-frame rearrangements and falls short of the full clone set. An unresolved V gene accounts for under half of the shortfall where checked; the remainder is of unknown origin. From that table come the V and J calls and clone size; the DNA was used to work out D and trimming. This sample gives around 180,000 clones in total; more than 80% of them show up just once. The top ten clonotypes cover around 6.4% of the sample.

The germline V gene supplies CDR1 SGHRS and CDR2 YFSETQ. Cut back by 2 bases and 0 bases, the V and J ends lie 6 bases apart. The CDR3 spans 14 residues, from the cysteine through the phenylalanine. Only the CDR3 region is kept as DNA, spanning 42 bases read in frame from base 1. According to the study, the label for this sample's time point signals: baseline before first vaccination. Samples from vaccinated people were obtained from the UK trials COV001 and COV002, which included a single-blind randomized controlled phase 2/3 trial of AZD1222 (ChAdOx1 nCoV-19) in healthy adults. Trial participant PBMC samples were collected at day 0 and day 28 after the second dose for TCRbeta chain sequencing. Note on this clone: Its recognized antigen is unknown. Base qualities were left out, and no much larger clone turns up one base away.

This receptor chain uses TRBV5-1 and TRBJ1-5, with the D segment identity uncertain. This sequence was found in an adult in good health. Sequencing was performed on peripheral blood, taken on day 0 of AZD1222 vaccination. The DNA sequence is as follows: TGCGCCAGCAGCTTTGGGGATAGCAATCAGCCCCAGCATTTT. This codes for CASSFGDSNQPQHF.